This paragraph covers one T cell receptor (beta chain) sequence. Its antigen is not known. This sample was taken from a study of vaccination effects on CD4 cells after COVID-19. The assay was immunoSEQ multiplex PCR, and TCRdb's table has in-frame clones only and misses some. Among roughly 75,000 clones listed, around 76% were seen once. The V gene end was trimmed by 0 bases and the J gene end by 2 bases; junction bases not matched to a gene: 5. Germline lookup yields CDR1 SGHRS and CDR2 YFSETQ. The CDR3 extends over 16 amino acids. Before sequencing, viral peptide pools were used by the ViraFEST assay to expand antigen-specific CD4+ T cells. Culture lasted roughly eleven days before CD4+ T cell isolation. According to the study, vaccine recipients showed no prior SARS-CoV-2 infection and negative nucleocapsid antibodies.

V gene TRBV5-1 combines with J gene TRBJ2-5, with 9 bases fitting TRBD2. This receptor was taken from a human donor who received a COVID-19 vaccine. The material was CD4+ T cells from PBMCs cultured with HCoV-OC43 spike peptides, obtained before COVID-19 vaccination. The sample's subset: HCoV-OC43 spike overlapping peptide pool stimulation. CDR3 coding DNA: TGCGCCAGCAGCTTGGGAGGCGGGGGGGGACAAGAGACCCAGTACTTC. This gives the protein CASSLGGGGGQETQYF.